This T cell receptor beta chain was captured in a study of T-cell memory formation after mild COVID-19. Turning to the study itself: Clustering of TCRs was largely donor specific.

With respect to this clonotype: Its antigen is unidentified.

Findings and caveats of the study: Most CD4+ clones that shrank were in CM and EM, while CD8+ ones turned up in EMRA. Within pre-infection memory, some responding clones were found, suggesting cross-reactive memory joined.

UMIs and sample barcodes were carried by the TCR alpha and TCR beta cDNA libraries that 5'RACE produced using constant-segment primers. TCRdb re-called the 5' RACE reads with MiXCR, one entry per CDR3 protein. There are around 250,000 distinct CDR3 sequences in the sample; approximately 15% occur only once, and 20% to 25% lies in the top ten. Losses at the gene ends were 0 bases for V and 4 bases for J; bases not matched to a gene: 2. The V gene's germline CDR1 is DFQATT and CDR2 SNEGSKA (reference sequence). CDR3 length: 13 amino acids. The V call is TRBV20-1, the J call TRBJ1-1; TRBD1 aligns across 7 bases. The clonotype comes from a young man who had mild COVID-19 (a few samples of this study predate the infection). Cell type and time point are not known. Material: PBMCs or a T cell subset sorted from them (not recorded which). In DNA, the CDR3 is TGCAGTGCTAGAGAAGACAGGGCCACTGAAGCTTTCTTT. Protein: CSAREDRATEAFF.